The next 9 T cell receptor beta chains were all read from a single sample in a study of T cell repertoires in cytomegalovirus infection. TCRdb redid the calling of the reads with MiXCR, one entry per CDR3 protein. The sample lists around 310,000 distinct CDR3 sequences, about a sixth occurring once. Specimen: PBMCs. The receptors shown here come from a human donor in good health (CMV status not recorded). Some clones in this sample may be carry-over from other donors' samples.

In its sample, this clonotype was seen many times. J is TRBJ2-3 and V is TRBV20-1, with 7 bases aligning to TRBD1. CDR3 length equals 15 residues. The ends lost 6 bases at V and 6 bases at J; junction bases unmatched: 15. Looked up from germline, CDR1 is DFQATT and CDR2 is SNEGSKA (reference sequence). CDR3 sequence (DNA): TGCAGTGCCTTTCCAGGACAGGCAGGGGTTGATACGCAGTATTTT. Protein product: CSAFPGQAGVDTQYF.

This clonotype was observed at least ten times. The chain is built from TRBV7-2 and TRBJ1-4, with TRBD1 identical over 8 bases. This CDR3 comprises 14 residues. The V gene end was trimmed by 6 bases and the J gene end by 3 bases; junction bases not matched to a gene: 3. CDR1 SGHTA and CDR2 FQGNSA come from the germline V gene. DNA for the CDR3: TGTGCCAGCAGACCAGGGGGCCCTAATGAAAAACTGTTTTTT. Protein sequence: CASRPGGPNEKLFF.

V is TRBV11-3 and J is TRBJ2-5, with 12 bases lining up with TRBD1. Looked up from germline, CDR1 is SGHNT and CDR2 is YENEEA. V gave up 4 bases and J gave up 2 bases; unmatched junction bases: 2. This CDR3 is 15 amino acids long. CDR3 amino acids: CASSSGQGAQETQYF. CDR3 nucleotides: TGTGCCAGCAGCTCGGGACAGGGGGCTCAAGAGACCCAGTACTTC.

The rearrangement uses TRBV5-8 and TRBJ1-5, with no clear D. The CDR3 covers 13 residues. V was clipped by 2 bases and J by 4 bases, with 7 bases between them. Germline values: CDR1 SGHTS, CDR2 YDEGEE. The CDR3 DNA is TGTGCCAGCAGCTTTCAAAGGAATCAGCCCCAGCATTTT. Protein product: CASSFQRNQPQHF.

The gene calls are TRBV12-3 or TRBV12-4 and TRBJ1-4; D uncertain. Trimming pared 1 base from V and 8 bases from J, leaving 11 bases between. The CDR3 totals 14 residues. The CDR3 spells CASSLGGSHEKLFF. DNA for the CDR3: TGTGCCAGCAGTTTAGGTGGTAGCCACGAAAAACTGTTTTTT.

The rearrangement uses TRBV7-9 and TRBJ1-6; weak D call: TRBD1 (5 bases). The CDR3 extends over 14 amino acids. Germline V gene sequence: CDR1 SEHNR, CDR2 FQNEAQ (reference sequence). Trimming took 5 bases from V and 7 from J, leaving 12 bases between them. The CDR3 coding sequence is TGTGCCAGCAGCCAGGGACGGCTAAATTCACCCCTCCACTTT. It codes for CASSQGRLNSPLHF.

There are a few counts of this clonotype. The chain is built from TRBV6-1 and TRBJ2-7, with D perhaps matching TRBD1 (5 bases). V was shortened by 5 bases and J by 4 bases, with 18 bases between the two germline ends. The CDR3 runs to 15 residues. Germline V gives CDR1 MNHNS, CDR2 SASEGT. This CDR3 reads CASSSGSPQSYEQYF. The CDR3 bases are TGTGCCAGCAGTTCAGGGTCGCCCCAGTCGTACGAGCAGTACTTC.

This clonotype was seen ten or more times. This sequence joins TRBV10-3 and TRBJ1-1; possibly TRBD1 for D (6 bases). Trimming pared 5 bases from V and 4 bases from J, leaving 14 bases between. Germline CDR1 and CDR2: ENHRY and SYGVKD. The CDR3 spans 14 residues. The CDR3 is CAISYRELGTEAFF. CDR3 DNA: TGTGCCATCAGTTACAGGGAGTTGGGCACTGAAGCTTTCTTT.

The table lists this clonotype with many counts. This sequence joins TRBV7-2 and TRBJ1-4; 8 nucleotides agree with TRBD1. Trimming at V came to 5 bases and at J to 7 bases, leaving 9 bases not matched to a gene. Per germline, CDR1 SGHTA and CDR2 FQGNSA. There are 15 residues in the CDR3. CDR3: CASSPTPRGLEKLFF. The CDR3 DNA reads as TGTGCCAGCAGCCCCACTCCCAGGGGGCTTGAAAAACTGTTTTTT.